Listed here are 16 T cell receptor beta chains from one sample, sequenced in a study of beta chain features in type 1 diabetes. TCRB transcripts that were expressed got sequenced, as all of the isolated RNA had been reverse transcribed. TCRdb keeps only in-frame clones here, not all; method: immunoSEQ multiplex PCR. The table shows a few hundred thousand clones, with approximately 10% occurring only once. The source material was naive CD4+ T cells from blood. All receptors come from a woman under 40 in good health.

A few counts support this clone. CDR3 in amino acids: CASRTHGGEQYF. The CDR3 DNA reads as TGTGCCAGCAGGACACACGGCGGGGAGCAGTACTTC. This rearrangement joins TRBV7-2 to TRBJ2-5; D is perhaps TRBD2 (6 bases). V shed 6 bases and J shed 11 bases, with 16 bases lying between them. Per the germline V gene, CDR1 is SGHTA and CDR2 is FQGNSA. This CDR3 spans 12 amino acids.

This clone was recorded a few times. The genes are TRBV9 and TRBJ2-1; the match to TRBD2 covers 8 bases. The V segment lost 0 bases and the J segment 9 bases; nucleotides outside the gene matches: 5. The CDR3 length is 14 residues. Germline-derived CDR1 and CDR2 are SGDLS and YYNGEE. The CDR3, as DNA: TGTGCCAGCAGCGTAGAGAGCGGGAGAACTGAGCAGTTCTTC. This gives the protein CASSVESGRTEQFF.

This clone was seen once. The identical CDR3 is also encoded by other nucleotide sequences in the sample. The chain recombines TRBV5-4 with TRBJ2-5; a weak D match, TRBD2 (6 bases). CDR3 length equals 14 residues. Trimming took 0 bases from V and 1 from J, leaving 7 bases between them. Germline CDR1 and CDR2: SGHNT and YYREEE (reference sequence). CDR3 coding DNA: TGTGCCAGCAGCTTGGGGCGGGGCCAAGAGACCCAGTACTTC. Amino acids: CASSLGRGQETQYF.

This chain links TRBV27 with TRBJ2-1; TRBD2 agrees at 13 bases. The germline V gene encodes CDR1 MNHEY and CDR2 SMNVEV (reference sequence). V was clipped by 5 bases and J by 6 bases; unmatched bases: 10. The CDR3 totals 17 residues. The CDR3 is CASSPRLAGGAGNEQFF. The CDR3, as DNA: TGTGCCAGCAGTCCACGACTAGCGGGAGGAGCTGGCAATGAGCAGTTCTTC.

V gene TRBV11-2 combines with J gene TRBJ2-5; 14 bases fit TRBD2. The CDR3 contains 17 residues. From germline, CDR1 is SGHAT and CDR2 FQNNGV. V shed 3 bases and J 5 bases; nucleotides not matched to a gene: 8. The CDR3 DNA reads as TGTGCCAGCAGCTTCTCGACTAGCGGGAGGGGTGGGGAGACCCAGTACTTC. It is translated as CASSFSTSGRGGETQYF.

This clone has a handful of counts. V gene TRBV28 combines with J gene TRBJ2-1; 9 nucleotides align to TRBD2. V shed 3 bases and J 4 bases; nucleotides not matched to a gene: 4. This CDR3 region has 15 residues. Germline V gene data show CDR1 as MDHEN and CDR2 as SYDVKM. The CDR3 reads CASSLGGRGYNEQFF. CDR3 coding DNA: TGTGCCAGCAGTTTGGGCGGGAGGGGGTACAATGAGCAGTTCTTC. Using reference TRBV28 and TRBJ2-1 for the parts outside the CDR3, the full variable domain is DVKVTQSSRYLVKRTGEKVFLECVQDMDHENMFWYRQDPGLGLRLIYFSYDVKMKEKGDIPEGYSVSREKKERFSLILESASTNQTSMYLCASSLGGRGYNEQFFGPGTRLTVL.

In its sample, this clone was seen a few times. The V and J genes are TRBV14 and TRBJ1-2; D call uncertain. Trimming took 4 bases from V and 4 from J, leaving 10 bases between them. CDR1 is SGHDN, CDR2 FVKESK, per germline. This CDR3 region has 13 residues. The CDR3 coding sequence is TGTGCCAGCAGCCGAAAAAAAGCCTATGGCTACACCTTC. It encodes CASSRKKAYGYTF.

The chain links TRBV28 to TRBJ2-7; possible D gene TRBD1, 6 bases. V shed 4 bases and J shed 6 bases, with 16 bases lying between them. This CDR3 comprises 14 residues. Per the germline V gene, CDR1 is MDHEN and CDR2 is SYDVKM. CDR3 residues: CASSYRVGAREQYF. The CDR3 region has the DNA TGTGCCAGCAGTTACAGGGTCGGAGCACGCGAGCAGTACTTC.

The chain links TRBV7-9 to TRBJ2-1; D is uncertain. Per germline, CDR1 SEHNR and CDR2 FQNEAQ (reference sequence). V shed 2 bases and J shed 4 bases, with 12 bases lying between them. The CDR3 runs to 15 residues. The CDR3 spells CASSLSSLLYNEQFF. CDR3 DNA: TGTGCCAGCAGCTTATCATCGCTACTATACAATGAGCAGTTCTTC. The entire variable domain, with the rest obtained from reference TRBV7-9 and TRBJ2-1, is as follows: DTGVSQNPRHKITKRGQNVTFRCDPISEHNRLYWYRQTLGQGPEFLTYFQNEAQLEKSRLLSDRFSAERPKGSFSTLEIQRTEQGDSAMYLCASSLSSLLYNEQFFGPGTRLTVL.

V is TRBV25-1 and J is TRBJ2-3, with 13 bases aligning to TRBD2. CDR3 size: 16 residues. With 5 bases clipped from V and 9 bases from J, the junction kept 11 bases outside the gene matches. Germline CDR1 MGHDK, CDR2 SYGVNS. CDR3 in amino acids: CASSFIGLAGVGTQYF. CDR3 nucleotide sequence: TGTGCCAGCAGTTTCATAGGACTAGCGGGAGTAGGGACGCAGTATTTT.

The rearrangement links TRBV4-3 to TRBJ1-4, with 7 bases lining up with TRBD1. Germline V gene lookup returns CDR1 LGHNA and CDR2 YSLEER. This CDR3 contains 16 residues. J lost 8 bases, V lost 0 bases, and 9 bases had no gene match. The CDR3 region is CASSQDDRASGEKLFF. CDR3 sequence (DNA): TGCGCCAGCAGCCAAGACGACAGGGCTAGTGGCGAAAAACTGTTTTTT.

In this sample, this clone turned up a few times. The chain is built from TRBV18 and TRBJ2-1; possible D gene TRBD2, 6 bases. Trimming removed 0 bases from V and 0 bases from J, with 6 bases in between. Germline-derived CDR1 and CDR2 are KGHSH and LQKENI. This CDR3 comprises 15 residues. This chain's CDR3 is CASSPPGSSYNEQFF. The CDR3 DNA sequence: TGTGCCAGCTCACCACCCGGGAGCTCCTACAATGAGCAGTTCTTC.

Only a few counts were recorded for this clone. The rearrangement uses TRBV15 and TRBJ1-3, with D possibly matching TRBD1 (6 bases). CDR3 length: 13 amino acids. The germline V gene encodes CDR1 LNHNV and CDR2 YYDKDF (reference sequence). V was trimmed by 5 bases and J by 4 bases, leaving 9 bases between them. Written as DNA, the CDR3 is TGTGCCACCAGCTATGGACAGGGAAACACCATATATTTT. Protein product: CATSYGQGNTIYF.

The chain is built from TRBV5-5 and TRBJ2-3, with D unresolved. Between the trimmed V and J ends, which lost 0 bases and 1 base, there was a span of 9 bases. Germline CDR1 reads SGHKS; CDR2 reads YYEKEE (reference sequence). The CDR3 covers 15 residues. This CDR3 is CASSLGALGTDTQYF. The CDR3 nucleotides read TGTGCCAGCAGCTTGGGAGCGTTGGGCACAGATACGCAGTATTTT.

This clone was detected only a few times. V gene TRBV4-2 combines with J gene TRBJ1-5; 8 bases are a match to TRBD1. J gave up 3 bases and V 1 base, and 2 bases lay outside the gene matches. The CDR3 covers 15 residues. The V gene's germline CDR1 is LGHNA and CDR2 YNFKEQ. CDR3: CASSQAGGDNQPQHF. DNA for the CDR3: TGTGCCAGCAGCCAAGCAGGGGGCGACAATCAGCCCCAGCATTTT.

In its sample, this clone was seen a few times. V gene TRBV4-2 combines with J gene TRBJ2-2; 14 bases match TRBD2. This CDR3 has 17 amino acids. Germline trimming cut 3 bases from V and 8 bases from J; bases unmatched to any gene: 8. CDR1 is LGHNA, CDR2 YNFKEQ, per germline. The CDR3 spells CASSQMGTSGSYGELFF. The CDR3 bases are TGTGCCAGCAGCCAGATGGGGACTAGCGGGAGTTATGGGGAGCTGTTTTTT.